These 6 T cell receptor beta chains were all obtained from the same sample, sequenced in a study of CD8 T cells in ankylosing spondylitis. TCRdb redid the calling of the 5' RACE reads with MiXCR, one entry per CDR3 protein. The sample has about 230,000 distinct CDR3 sequences, roughly 8.2% seen once. The sample taken for sequencing was blood, either unsorted or a sorted T cell fraction (not recorded which). All receptors come from a female donor with ankylosing spondylitis or in good health (not recorded which).

The chain has TRBV27 and TRBJ2-6, with a tentative D call TRBD2 (6 bases). CDR1 and CDR2 from the germline V gene are MNHEY and SMNVEV (reference sequence). The CDR3 is made up of 17 amino acids. Trimming left V 0 bases short and J 3 bases short, with 12 bases between. The DNA for the CDR3 is TGTGCCAGCAGTTTATCGCCAGGGAGGCTTGGGGCCAACGTCCTGACTTTC. Its protein is CASSLSPGRLGANVLTF.

This clonotype was seen many times. V usage is TRBV24-1 and J usage is TRBJ2-3, with D perhaps TRBD1 (5 bases). The CDR3 consists of 11 residues. Trimming left V 7 bases short and J 9 bases short, with 10 bases between. Germline loops: CDR1 KGHDR, CDR2 SFDVKD. CDR3 residues: CATRSQGTQYF. The CDR3 nucleotides are TGTGCCACCAGGTCCCAGGGAACGCAGTATTTT.

Ten or more counts support this clonotype. The chain carries TRBV5-6 and TRBJ2-3; D remains unclear. This CDR3 has 13 residues. Trimming cost V 0 bases and J 5 bases, with 7 bases left between them. Germline loops: CDR1 SGHDT, CDR2 YYEEEE. CDR3 residues: CASSLGRRDTQYF. Written as DNA, the CDR3 is TGTGCCAGCAGCTTGGGAAGGAGAGATACGCAGTATTTT.

The CDR3 loop is CAITRGAAGGFTGELFF. The CDR3 coding sequence is TGTGCCATCACCAGAGGGGCGGCAGGGGGCTTCACCGGGGAGCTGTTTTTT. The V gene is TRBV10-3, the J gene TRBJ2-2, with 8 positions matching TRBD1. CDR3 length: 17 residues. Germline CDR1 ENHRY, CDR2 SYGVKD. V lost 7 bases and J lost 4; bases outside the gene matches: 14.

As concerns this clonotype: Just one base apart from a much larger clone, this may be a read error. The rearrangement links TRBV3-1 to TRBJ2-7; a weak D match, TRBD2 (6 bases). Germline loops: CDR1 LGHDT, CDR2 YNNKEL (reference sequence). The CDR3 spans 13 residues. In DNA form, the CDR3 reads TGTGCCGGCAGCGAGACTAGAGGCTACGAGCAGTACTTC. This gives the protein CAGSETRGYEQYF.

The chain carries TRBV7-2 and TRBJ2-7; TRBD1 might be the D (5 bases). The CDR3 extends over 14 amino acids. Trimming removed 4 bases from V and 3 bases from J, with 13 bases in between. CDR1 and CDR2 from the germline V gene are SGHTA and FQGNSA. The CDR3 DNA follows: TGTACCAGCAGCTCAACTACAGGTGGCTACGAGCAGTACTTC. Translated: CTSSSTTGGYEQYF. The variable domain in full, completed from reference TRBV7-2 and TRBJ2-7, reads GAGVSQSPSNKVTEKGKDVELRCDPISGHTALYWYRQSLGQGLEFLIYFQGNSAPDKSGLPSDRFSAERTGGSVSTLTIQRTQQEDSAVYLCTSSSTTGGYEQYFGPGTRLTVT.